Following are 30 T cell receptor beta chains from one sample sequenced in a study of T-cell reconstitution after alpha-beta-depleted transplantation in children. A library of TCRbeta sequences, prepared with unique molecular identifiers, was generated. TCRdb reprocessed the PCR reads via MiXCR and lists one record per CDR3 protein. In the table there are 250,000 to 400,000 distinct CDR3 sequences, 23% of which are singletons. The sequenced sample was PBMCs, mostly from graft donor cells, obtained 180 days after TCRalphabeta/CD19-depleted stem cell transplant. Every receptor here comes from a male patient younger than 18 who had a stem cell transplant for acute lymphoblastic leukemia, so the T cells may come from the graft donor.

V gene TRBV4-2 combines with J gene TRBJ2-1; 10 bases fit TRBD2. J gave up 4 bases and V 1 base, and 10 bases lay outside the gene matches. Looked up from germline, CDR1 is LGHNA and CDR2 is YNFKEQ. CDR3 length equals 18 residues. CDR3 DNA sequence: TGTGCCAGCAGCCAAGGGGGGCTAGCGGGAGTCGGATACAATGAGCAGTTCTTC. It translates to CASSQGGLAGVGYNEQFF.

This clonotype was recorded a few times. V gene TRBV20-1 combines with J gene TRBJ1-6; no clear D. Germline V gene data show CDR1 as DFQATT and CDR2 as SNEGSKA (reference sequence). The CDR3 extends over 14 amino acids. V lost 1 base to trimming and J lost 2 bases, with 6 bases between them. CDR3 amino acids: CSARVSPYNSPLHF. The CDR3 DNA follows: TGCAGTGCTAGAGTCAGCCCCTATAATTCACCCCTCCACTTT.

The rearrangement joins TRBV7-6 to TRBJ2-2; D gene uncertain. CDR3 size: 13 residues. CDR1 is SGHVS and CDR2 is FNYEAQ in the germline V gene. V was trimmed by 8 bases and J by 4 bases, leaving 11 bases between them. The CDR3 loop is CASGGERTGELFF. The CDR3 DNA reads as TGTGCCAGCGGTGGGGAACGCACCGGGGAGCTGTTTTTT.

This clonotype was found many times. The chain couples TRBV7-6 to TRBJ1-1; D is unresolved. From germline, CDR1 is SGHVS and CDR2 FNYEAQ. Trimming took off 3 bases at V and 1 base at J, with 9 bases between the two ends. The CDR3 sequence is 14 residues long. The DNA of the CDR3 is TGTGCCAGCAGCTTGGTTGCAGGGAACACTGAAGCTTTCTTT. It is translated as CASSLVAGNTEAFF.

This clonotype was counted between two and nine times. The V gene is TRBV3-1, the J gene TRBJ2-1; D may be TRBD1 or TRBD2 (6 bases each). The CDR3 length is 17 residues. The germline V gene encodes CDR1 LGHDT and CDR2 YNNKEL (reference sequence). V lost 0 bases and J lost 5, with 17 bases in between. This chain's CDR3 is CASSQETGLSWDNEQFF. CDR3 DNA sequence: TGTGCCAGCAGCCAAGAGACAGGACTAAGTTGGGACAATGAGCAGTTCTTC.

The chain combines TRBV25-1 with TRBJ1-4; no clear D gene. The V end was cut by 1 base, the J end by 0 bases, with 9 bases between. This CDR3 comprises 16 residues. The germline V gene has CDR1 MGHDK and CDR2 SYGVNS. The CDR3 protein is CASSELGTPTNEKLFF. The CDR3 DNA is TGTGCCAGCAGTGAATTAGGCACCCCAACTAATGAAAAACTGTTTTTT.

The rearrangement joins TRBV24-1 to TRBJ2-7, with D maybe TRBD2 (6 bases). CDR1 is KGHDR and CDR2 is SFDVKD in the germline V gene. The V gene lost 7 bases and the J gene lost 4 bases, with 10 bases spanning the gap. The CDR3 loop spans 12 amino acids. CDR3 nucleotides: TGTGCCACCAGCCCGGGGGAGTACGAGCAGTACTTC. Translating gives CATSPGEYEQYF.

The sample holds a few counts of this clonotype. The chain carries TRBV27 and TRBJ2-7; 8 bases align to TRBD2. This CDR3 region has 16 residues. The germline V gene encodes CDR1 MNHEY and CDR2 SMNVEV (reference sequence). Trimming at V came to 3 bases and at J to 1 base, leaving 8 bases not matched to a gene. The chain's CDR3 is CASSFRLVAGSYEQYF. The CDR3 DNA sequence: TGTGCCAGCAGTTTCCGGTTGGTAGCGGGGTCCTACGAGCAGTACTTC.

V usage is TRBV9 and J usage is TRBJ2-7; D is unclear. Deletions cut 0 bases from V and 6 bases from J, with 16 bases between. This CDR3 comprises 15 residues. The germline V gene encodes CDR1 SGDLS and CDR2 YYNGEE. The CDR3 is CASSVARVASAEQYF. CDR3 coding DNA: TGTGCCAGCAGCGTAGCTAGAGTGGCTAGTGCCGAGCAGTACTTC.

The chain joins TRBV6-5 to TRBJ2-7, with 13 bases fitting TRBD2. The V gene's germline CDR1 is MNHEY and CDR2 SVGAGI. CDR3 length: 17 amino acids. V gave up 2 bases and J gave up 3 bases; unmatched junction bases: 7. CDR3 nucleotide sequence: TGTGCCAGCAGTTACGAACTAGCGGGAGGGCCCTACTACGAGCAGTACTTC. This codes for CASSYELAGGPYYEQYF.

This clonotype was observed at least ten times. This chain uses TRBV7-2 with TRBJ2-3; D remains unclear. The ends were cut back, 5 bases at V and 6 bases at J, with 12 bases in the middle. The CDR3 extends over 13 amino acids. Germline CDR1 reads SGHTA; CDR2 reads FQGNSA. CDR3 DNA: TGTGCCAGCAGCCTCACCGGGTGGGATACGCAGTATTTT. This sequence encodes CASSLTGWDTQYF.

The chain carries TRBV14 and TRBJ1-1, with 8 nucleotides matching TRBD1. This CDR3 spans 13 amino acids. V gave up 4 bases and J gave up 10 bases; unmatched junction bases: 8. In germline, CDR1 is SGHDN, CDR2 FVKESK. The CDR3 region has the DNA TGTGCCAGCAGCCGGACAGGGCGTTCGAGAGCTTTCTTT. It codes for CASSRTGRSRAFF.

This clonotype is a singleton in its sample. The rearrangement uses TRBV19 and TRBJ1-1; D is unresolved. This CDR3 is 14 amino acids long. CDR1 is LNHDA, CDR2 SQIVND, per germline (reference sequence). The ends were cut back, 5 bases at V and 3 bases at J, with 13 bases in the middle. Written as DNA, the CDR3 is TGTGCCAGTAGTCCTCGGGTATTTTACACTGAAGCTTTCTTT. Its translation: CASSPRVFYTEAFF. Full variable domain (outside the CDR3, taken from reference TRBV19 and TRBJ1-1): DGGITQSPKYLFRKEGQNVTLSCEQNLNHDAMYWYRQDPGQGLRLIYYSQIVNDFQKGDIAEGYSVSREKKESFPLTVTSAQKNPTAFYLCASSPRVFYTEAFFGQGTRLTVV.

On this clonotype: Likely a read error: the CDR3 ends without its conserved phenylalanine or tryptophan. The limits of the CDR3 on the DNA are not certain, so only TCRdb's listed CDR3 is given. The V gene is TRBV15, the J gene TRBJ2-3; the D call TRBD2 from the table was never checked on the DNA. Germline V CDR1 and CDR2: LNHNV, YYDKDF (reference sequence). Termini included, the CDR3 measures 10 amino acids. CDR3 amino acids: CATSTTLATK.

This clonotype was observed a handful of times. The chain has TRBV4-1 and TRBJ2-7; 9 bases match TRBD1. The V gene end was trimmed by 4 bases and the J gene end by 7 bases; junction bases not matched to a gene: 17. The CDR3 contains 17 residues. In germline, CDR1 is MGHRA, CDR2 YSYEKL. CDR3 sequence: CASSLPPGGQGGGEQYF. CDR3 in DNA: TGCGCCAGCAGCCTCCCCCCAGGGGGACAGGGAGGCGGGGAGCAGTACTTC.

This clonotype was detected a few times. The chain recombines TRBV5-1 with TRBJ2-7, with D tentatively TRBD2 (6 bases). V was cut by 6 bases and J by 0 bases, with 16 bases left in between. Per germline, CDR1 SGHRS and CDR2 YFSETQ. The CDR3 is made up of 15 amino acids. Here the CDR3 reads CASTPWAGSSYEQYF. DNA for the CDR3: TGCGCCAGCACCCCTTGGGCCGGGAGCTCCTACGAGCAGTACTTC.

This clonotype was detected a few times. In DNA form, the CDR3 reads TGCGCCAGCAGCCCTCACACGGGTAGGGCGAGCTCTGAAGCTTTCTTT. Amino acids: CASSPHTGRASSEAFF. The chain has TRBV5-1 and TRBJ1-1; no clear D. The V gene's germline CDR1 is SGHRS and CDR2 YFSETQ. Trimming took 4 bases from V and 6 from J, leaving 22 bases between them. The CDR3 extends over 16 amino acids.

This clonotype was picked up a small number of times. This chain uses TRBV15 with TRBJ1-2; D is uncertain. Germline V gene sequence: CDR1 LNHNV, CDR2 YYDKDF (reference sequence). CDR3 size: 11 residues. Trimming pared 8 bases from V and 6 bases from J, leaving 10 bases between. The CDR3 reads CATPSHHGYTF. Written as DNA, the CDR3 is TGTGCCACCCCCTCTCACCATGGCTACACCTTC.

The genes are TRBV2 and TRBJ2-1, with 11 bases lining up with TRBD2. V lost 4 bases to trimming and J lost 0 bases; unmatched junction nucleotides: 20. CDR3 length: 22 amino acids. Germline CDR1 reads SNHLY; CDR2 reads FYNNEI. The CDR3 reads CASSVVHPAGLAAPSSYNEQFF. The CDR3 bases are TGTGCCAGCAGTGTGGTCCACCCCGCGGGACTAGCGGCCCCGAGCTCCTACAATGAGCAGTTCTTC.

In this sample, this clonotype turned up a few times. J is TRBJ2-2 and V is TRBV9; possibly TRBD2 for D (6 bases). Between the trimmed V and J ends, which lost 0 bases and 6 bases, there was a span of 6 bases. Germline V CDR1 and CDR2: SGDLS, YYNGEE. The CDR3 contains 13 residues. The CDR3, as DNA: TGTGCCAGCAGCGTAGGACTAGCCGGGGAGCTGTTTTTT. This translates into CASSVGLAGELFF. The whole variable domain, remainder taken from reference TRBV9 and TRBJ2-2, is DSGVTQTPKHLITATGQRVTLRCSPRSGDLSVYWYQQSLDQGLQFLIQYYNGEERAKGNILERFSAQQFPDLHSELNLSSLELGDSALYFCASSVGLAGELFFGEGSRLTVL.

The V call is TRBV4-3, the J call TRBJ1-1; 7 nucleotides agree with TRBD1. V lost 5 bases and J lost 4; bases outside the gene matches: 10. Germline-derived CDR1 and CDR2 are LGHNA and YSLEER. The CDR3 has 15 amino acids. CDR3 in amino acids: CASSYSRGEGTEAFF. Here the CDR3 DNA reads TGCGCCAGCAGCTATTCCAGGGGGGAGGGCACTGAAGCTTTCTTT.

This clonotype was detected once. This sequence joins TRBV5-4 and TRBJ2-7, with 11 bases identical to TRBD2. This CDR3 has 17 amino acids. The germline V gene encodes CDR1 SGHNT and CDR2 YYREEE (reference sequence). V lost 4 bases and J lost 0; bases outside the gene matches: 9. The chain's CDR3 is CASSIRTSGFYSYEQYF. CDR3 nucleotide sequence: TGTGCCAGCAGCATCCGGACTAGCGGGTTCTACTCCTACGAGCAGTACTTC.

This clonotype was seen many times. This chain uses TRBV7-8 with TRBJ2-1; either TRBD1 or TRBD2 may fit D (7 bases each). CDR3 length: 15 amino acids. V was cut by 2 bases and J by 9 bases, with 17 bases left in between. The V gene's germline CDR1 is SGHVS and CDR2 FQNEAQ. The CDR3 sequence: CASSLYSQGGGEQFF. DNA for the CDR3: TGTGCCAGCAGCTTATATTCTCAGGGGGGGGGTGAGCAGTTCTTC.

The gene calls are TRBV7-3 and TRBJ2-5; 7 bases are a match to TRBD1. Germline CDR1 and CDR2: SGHTA and FQGTGA. The length of the CDR3 is 13 residues. Trimming at V came to 3 bases and at J to 5 bases, leaving 3 bases not matched to a gene. CDR3 protein: CASSFQGGETQYF. The CDR3 nucleotides are TGTGCCAGCAGCTTCCAAGGGGGCGAGACCCAGTACTTC. The full variable domain, completed using reference TRBV7-3 and TRBJ2-5, is GAGVSQTPSNKVTEKGKYVELRCDPISGHTALYWYRQSLGQGPEFLIYFQGTGAADDSGLPNDRFFAVRPEGSVSTLKIQRTERGDSAVYLCASSFQGGETQYFGPGTRLLVL.

The rearrangement joins TRBV5-1 to TRBJ2-3, with D perhaps matching TRBD1 or TRBD2 (5 bases each). CDR3 length: 16 amino acids. Germline V CDR1 and CDR2: SGHRS, YFSETQ. V was cut by 4 bases and J by 3 bases, with 18 bases left in between. This chain's CDR3 is CASSHTGRGRTDTQYF. Written as DNA, the CDR3 is TGCGCCAGCAGCCATACGGGACGCGGACGTACAGATACGCAGTATTTT.

This chain connects TRBV5-1 to TRBJ2-3; TRBD1 is a possible D gene (5 bases). V lost 0 bases, J lost 2 bases, and 7 bases lay in between. Germline CDR1 reads SGHRS; CDR2 reads YFSETQ. There are 14 residues in the CDR3. In DNA form, the CDR3 reads TGCGCCAGCAGCTTGGACAGGCCCACAGATACGCAGTATTTT. Amino acid sequence: CASSLDRPTDTQYF.

V usage is TRBV7-3 and J usage is TRBJ2-3, with D maybe TRBD2 (6 bases). The V end lost 6 bases, the J end lost 5 bases, and 12 bases lay between the germline ends. This CDR3 contains 13 residues. Germline V gene data show CDR1 as SGHTA and CDR2 as FQGTGA. CDR3 amino acids: CASSFSAGDTQYF. Written as DNA, the CDR3 is TGTGCCAGCAGTTTTTCAGCGGGAGATACGCAGTATTTT.

This clonotype was seen many times. V is TRBV9 and J is TRBJ2-7, with D perhaps given as TRBD1 or TRBD2 (5 bases each). Trimming took 0 bases from V and 3 from J, leaving 13 bases between them. Germline CDR1 SGDLS, CDR2 YYNGEE. The CDR3 has 15 residues. CDR3 bases: TGTGCCAGCAGCGTAGCCCGGGACGGGGTCTACGAGCAGTACTTC. This translates into CASSVARDGVYEQYF.

This chain joins TRBV5-1 and TRBJ1-2; 7 bases align to TRBD1. The germline CDR1 and CDR2 sequences are SGHRS and YFSETQ. The CDR3 contains 15 residues. The trim removed 1 base at V and 3 bases at J, leaving 6 bases unmatched. This chain's CDR3 is CASSLMTGYDYGYTF. For the CDR3, the DNA is TGCGCCAGCAGCTTGATGACAGGGTATGACTATGGCTACACCTTC.

This sequence joins TRBV15 and TRBJ1-2; 7 nucleotides match TRBD1. Germline V gives CDR1 LNHNV, CDR2 YYDKDF (reference sequence). This CDR3 has 18 residues. V lost 2 bases and J lost 0; bases outside the gene matches: 12. The CDR3 loop reads CATSRNDRVWGANYGYTF. In nucleotides, the CDR3 is TGTGCCACCAGCAGAAACGACAGGGTGTGGGGAGCTAACTATGGCTACACCTTC.